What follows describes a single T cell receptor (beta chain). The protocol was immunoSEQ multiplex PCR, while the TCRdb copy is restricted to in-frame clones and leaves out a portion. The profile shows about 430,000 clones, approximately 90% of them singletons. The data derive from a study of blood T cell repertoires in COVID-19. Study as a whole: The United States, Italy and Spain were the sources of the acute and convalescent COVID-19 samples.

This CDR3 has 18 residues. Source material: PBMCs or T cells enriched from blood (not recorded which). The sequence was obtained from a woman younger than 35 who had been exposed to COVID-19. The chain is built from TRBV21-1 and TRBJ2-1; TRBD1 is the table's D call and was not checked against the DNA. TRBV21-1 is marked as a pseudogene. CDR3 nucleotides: TGTGCCAGCAGCAGGGGACAGGGGGGTAGAGGGTCCTACAATGAGCAGTTCTTC. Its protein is CASSRGQGGRGSYNEQFF.